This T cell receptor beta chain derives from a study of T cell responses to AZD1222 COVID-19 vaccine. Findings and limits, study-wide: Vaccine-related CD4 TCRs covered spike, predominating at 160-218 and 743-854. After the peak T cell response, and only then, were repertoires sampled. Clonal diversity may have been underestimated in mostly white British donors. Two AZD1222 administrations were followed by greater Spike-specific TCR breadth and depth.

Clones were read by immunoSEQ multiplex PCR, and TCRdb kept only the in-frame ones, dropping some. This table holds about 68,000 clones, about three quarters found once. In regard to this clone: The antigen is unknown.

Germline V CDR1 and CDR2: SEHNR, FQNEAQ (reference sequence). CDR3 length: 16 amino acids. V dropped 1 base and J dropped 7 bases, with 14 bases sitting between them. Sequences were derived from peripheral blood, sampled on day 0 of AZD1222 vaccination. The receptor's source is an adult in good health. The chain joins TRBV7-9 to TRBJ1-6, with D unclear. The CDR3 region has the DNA TGTGCCAGCAGCTTAGACCCCGGTTCAAGGAATTCACCCCTCCACTTT. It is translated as CASSLDPGSRNSPLHF.